These T cell receptor beta chains were read from a single sample in a study of cytomegalovirus exposure and HLA in healthy donors. Profiling relied on immunoSEQ multiplex PCR, and the TCRdb table lists in-frame clones only, not all of them. This table holds more than 140,000 clones, 60% to 80% found once. The sample taken for sequencing was PBMCs. The receptors were sampled from a female donor in good health and CMV-seronegative. Both conserved end residues are part of each CDR3. The order of the fields is D gene, V gene, clone size, J gene, CDR3 protein, CDR3 DNA. A D gene is named only where the DNA matches it firmly. Expanded clones get a size class; other rows say once, few or many, or leave the size out.

NA	TRBV5-1	NA	TRBJ1-3	CASSLSGDSGNTIYF	TGCGCCAGCAGCTTGTCAGGCGACTCTGGAAACACCATATATTTT
NA	TRBV5-8	NA	TRBJ2-5	CASSLGQGGQTQYF	TGTGCCAGCAGCTTGGGGCAGGGGGGACAGACCCAGTACTTC
NA	TRBV5-6	few	TRBJ1-1	CASSLASEAFF	TGTGCCAGCAGCTTGGCCAGTGAAGCTTTCTTT
TRBD1	TRBV10-3	NA	TRBJ1-1	CAISESAGGGTEAFF	TGTGCCATCAGTGAGTCCGCAGGGGGCGGCACTGAAGCTTTCTTT
TRBD2	TRBV30	NA	TRBJ2-3	CAWSVGLAGGGDTQYF	TGTGCCTGGAGTGTCGGGCTAGCGGGAGGTGGAGATACGCAGTATTTT
NA	TRBV5-6	few	TRBJ1-5	CASSKAGVYSQPQHF	TGTGCCAGCAGCAAGGCGGGGGTGTATAGTCAGCCCCAGCATTTT
NA	TRBV5-1	NA	TRBJ2-7	CASSAPGGAHLEQYF	TGCGCCAGCAGCGCCCCTGGGGGGGCGCATCTCGAGCAGTACTTC
NA	TRBV27	few	TRBJ1-2	CASSPDRSRDGYTF	TGTGCCAGCAGCCCAGACAGGAGTAGGGATGGCTACACCTTC
TRBD1	TRBV5-1	NA	TRBJ1-1	CASSFSGQGLTEAFF	TGCGCCAGCAGCTTTTCGGGACAGGGTTTAACTGAAGCTTTCTTT
NA	TRBV5-1	NA	TRBJ2-7	CASSIGWDEQYF	TGCGCCAGCAGCATCGGGTGGGACGAGCAGTACTTC
TRBD1	TRBV6-1	NA	TRBJ1-1	CASSGTGAAGVGTEAFF	TGTGCCAGCAGTGGAACAGGGGCCGCTGGGGTAGGGACTGAAGCTTTCTTT
NA	TRBV9	few	TRBJ1-1	CASSQTLEGNTEAFF	TGTGCCAGCTCACAAACCCTCGAGGGCAACACTGAAGCTTTCTTT
NA	TRBV27	NA	TRBJ2-7	CASSPMDISYEQYF	TGTGCCAGCAGTCCGATGGACATATCCTACGAGCAGTACTTC
NA	TRBV5-1	NA	TRBJ1-2	CASSVQGSRGYTF	TGCGCCAGCAGTGTTCAGGGATCCCGTGGCTACACCTTC
NA	TRBV27	NA	TRBJ2-7	CASSLLRGQGTGEQYF	TGTGCCAGCAGTTTATTGCGGGGTCAGGGTACGGGCGAGCAGTACTTC
TRBD1	TRBV6-6	NA	TRBJ2-5	CASRGQGGGSETQYF	TGTGCCAGCAGGGGACAGGGAGGTGGATCAGAGACCCAGTACTTC